Below, 24 T cell receptor beta chains from the same sample are listed, as sequenced in a study of long-term antiretroviral therapy in people with HIV. Version v3.0 of the immunoSEQ assay was performed at survey level. Produced via immunoSEQ multiplex PCR; TCRdb's table is partial and in-frame only. Here the sample spans 25,000 to 35,000 clones, more than 95% being singletons. The starting material was unsorted PBMCs, obtained 6.9 years after starting antiretroviral therapy. The receptors shown here come from a man between 25 and 39 years old with HIV.

This clone was seen just once. The chain couples TRBV11-2 to TRBJ2-3; TRBD2 agrees at 10 bases. This CDR3 contains 17 residues. Germline CDR1 and CDR2: SGHAT and FQNNGV. J lost 0 bases, V lost 6 bases, and 9 bases had no gene match. The CDR3 DNA sequence: TGTGCCAGCAGGACCGCCCGGACTAGCGGAAGCACAGATACGCAGTATTTT. It translates to CASRTARTSGSTDTQYF.

The chain has TRBV27 and TRBJ1-5; D is uncertain. Germline V gives CDR1 MNHEY, CDR2 SMNVEV (reference sequence). Trimming pared 3 bases from V and 1 base from J, leaving 4 bases between. The CDR3 consists of 13 residues. CDR3 bases: TGTGCCAGCAGTTTCCGCAGCAATCAGCCCCAGCATTTT. It specifies CASSFRSNQPQHF.

The chain is built from TRBV25-1 and TRBJ2-5; maybe TRBD1 (6 bases). Germline assignment: CDR1 MGHDK and CDR2 SYGVNS. The CDR3 covers 16 residues. V was pared by 4 bases and J by 5 bases, with 20 bases between. CDR3 nucleotides: TGTGCCAGCAGTGCTACACAGGGTTCGGTGTATGAGACCCAGTACTTC. Residues: CASSATQGSVYETQYF. The full variable domain, in which reference TRBV25-1 and TRBJ2-5 provide the parts outside the CDR3, is EADIYQTPRYLVIGTGKKITLECSQTMGHDKMYWYQQDPGMELHLIHYSYGVNSTEKGDLSSESTVSRIRTEHFPLTLESARPSHTSQYLCASSATQGSVYETQYFGPGTRLLVL.

The chain has TRBV19 and TRBJ1-1; unclear D gene. Germline lookup yields CDR1 LNHDA and CDR2 SQIVND (reference sequence). The CDR3 has 12 residues. The V gene lost 5 bases and the J gene lost 11 bases, with 15 bases spanning the gap. The CDR3 spells CASSSLWAGAFF. The CDR3 nucleotides are TGTGCCAGTAGTTCACTGTGGGCGGGGGCTTTCTTT.

J is TRBJ1-2 and V is TRBV5-4; unclear D gene. CDR1 is SGHNT, CDR2 YYREEE, per germline (reference sequence). V gave up 3 bases and J gave up 2 bases, with 11 bases separating them. CDR3 length equals 14 residues. The CDR3 loop is CASSSRRGNYGYTF. CDR3 DNA sequence: TGTGCCAGCAGCTCACGACGAGGGAACTATGGCTACACCTTC.

This chain links TRBV5-1 with TRBJ1-1; weak D call: TRBD1 (6 bases). CDR1 and CDR2 from the germline V gene are SGHRS and YFSETQ. The V end lost 3 bases, the J end lost 3 bases, and 9 bases lay between the germline ends. The CDR3 contains 13 residues. CDR3 amino acids: CASSSGQHTEAFF. The CDR3 DNA is TGCGCCAGCAGCTCCGGACAGCACACTGAAGCTTTCTTT.

The chain has TRBV19 and TRBJ1-5; a possible D gene is TRBD1 (6 bases). Per germline, CDR1 LNHDA and CDR2 SQIVND (reference sequence). The CDR3 totals 18 residues. Deletions cut 3 bases from V and 0 bases from J, with 18 bases between. Here the CDR3 DNA reads TGTGCCAGTAGTATGGCCAGGGGAGGACTCAATAGCAATCAGCCCCAGCATTTT. It translates to CASSMARGGLNSNQPQHF.

V gene TRBV29-1 combines with J gene TRBJ1-1; the D gene is possibly TRBD1 (5 bases). Germline V gives CDR1 SQVTM, CDR2 ANQGSEA. This CDR3 region has 13 residues. The germline V and J ends were trimmed by 6 bases and 4 bases, with 15 bases remaining between them. The CDR3 spells CSVQDWGGTEAFF. CDR3 coding DNA: TGCAGCGTCCAAGACTGGGGGGGCACTGAAGCTTTCTTT.

The rearrangement uses TRBV27 and TRBJ2-7, with D hard to call. Germline CDR1 is MNHEY and CDR2 is SMNVEV (reference sequence). V was cut by 7 bases and J by 0 bases, with 13 bases left in between. The CDR3 is made up of 14 amino acids. In nucleotides, the CDR3 is TGTGCCAGCAAAAACGGGCCGAGCTCCTACGAGCAGTACTTC. As protein: CASKNGPSSYEQYF.

On this clone itself: Distinct nucleotide sequences in the sample also encode this CDR3. The chain joins TRBV30 to TRBJ1-1; D not certain. Trimming stripped 2 bases from V and 4 bases from J, with 8 bases between. The germline V gene has CDR1 GTSNPN and CDR2 SVGIG (reference sequence). CDR3 length equals 12 residues. The CDR3 sequence is CAWSHRGTEAFF. CDR3 DNA: TGTGCCTGGAGTCATCGAGGCACTGAAGCTTTCTTT.

This chain uses TRBV6-5 with TRBJ1-1; no clear D. Trimming cost V 0 bases and J 1 base, with 6 bases left between them. The germline V gene has CDR1 MNHEY and CDR2 SVGAGI. This CDR3 is built from 14 residues. CDR3 loop: CASSYSAGNTEAFF. The DNA of the CDR3 is TGTGCCAGCAGTTACTCGGCGGGGAACACTGAAGCTTTCTTT.

V and J are TRBV6-5 and TRBJ2-1, with a tentative D call TRBD2 (6 bases). Germline V gene sequence: CDR1 MNHEY, CDR2 SVGAGI. This CDR3 region has 13 residues. Between the trimmed V and J ends, which lost 2 bases and 10 bases, there was a span of 12 bases. The CDR3 DNA is TGTGCCAGCAGTTACAAGCAGGGAGGCGAGCAGTTCTTC. This encodes CASSYKQGGEQFF.

The chain recombines TRBV5-6 with TRBJ1-1; weak D call: TRBD1 (5 bases). CDR1 is SGHDT and CDR2 is YYEEEE in the germline V gene. The CDR3 has 15 amino acids. V lost 0 bases, J lost 4 bases, and 13 bases lay in between. The CDR3 protein is CASSLGGLGTTEAFF. CDR3 bases: TGTGCCAGCAGCTTGGGGGGGTTGGGAACCACTGAAGCTTTCTTT.

V and J are TRBV19 and TRBJ1-5, with D possibly TRBD1 on 6 matching bases. Trimming shortened V by 8 bases and J by 6 bases, and 17 bases separated the two germline ends. This CDR3 region has 14 residues. Germline V gene data show CDR1 as LNHDA and CDR2 as SQIVND (reference sequence). This CDR3 reads CASWAQGGSQPQHF. Written as DNA, the CDR3 is TGTGCCAGTTGGGCACAGGGTGGAAGTCAGCCCCAGCATTTT.

This clone has just one count. The chain couples TRBV28 to TRBJ1-5; 8 bases are shared with TRBD1. In germline, CDR1 is MDHEN, CDR2 SYDVKM. The CDR3 consists of 14 residues. The V segment lost 6 bases and the J segment 6 bases; nucleotides outside the gene matches: 7. The CDR3: CASRSGGAGQPQHF. As DNA, the CDR3 is TGTGCCAGCAGATCAGGGGGCGCAGGTCAGCCCCAGCATTTT.

The rearrangement joins TRBV27 to TRBJ2-1; TRBD2 agrees at 11 bases. The germline V gene encodes CDR1 MNHEY and CDR2 SMNVEV (reference sequence). The junction had 8 bases not matched to a gene; V was cut back by 7 bases and J by 0 bases. The CDR3 is 17 amino acids. The CDR3 sequence is CASKGLAEENSYNEQFF. Here the CDR3 DNA reads TGTGCCAGCAAGGGACTAGCGGAAGAGAACTCCTACAATGAGCAGTTCTTC.

The chain recombines TRBV5-1 with TRBJ2-2; D is undetermined. V lost 3 bases and J lost 6, with 9 bases in between. Per the germline V gene, CDR1 is SGHRS and CDR2 is YFSETQ. CDR3 length equals 13 residues. The DNA for the CDR3 is TGCGCCAGCAGCTCCATCTTCGCCGGGGAGCTGTTTTTT. This codes for CASSSIFAGELFF.

The rearrangement uses TRBV6-5 and TRBJ2-5; 9 bases fit TRBD1. Losses at the gene ends were 0 bases for V and 2 bases for J; bases not matched to a gene: 1. CDR3 length: 15 residues. Germline CDR1 MNHEY, CDR2 SVGAGI. DNA for the CDR3: TGTGCCAGCAGTTACTCTGGGACAGGGCAAGAGACCCAGTACTTC. This encodes CASSYSGTGQETQYF.

V is TRBV11-3 and J is TRBJ1-1; D remains unclear. CDR1 SGHNT and CDR2 YENEEA come from the germline V gene. Trimming shortened V by 1 base and J by 6 bases, and 9 bases separated the two germline ends. This CDR3 comprises 13 residues. CDR3 coding DNA: TGTGCCAGCAGCTTAGGGGTGGGGTCTGAAGCTTTCTTT. Protein sequence: CASSLGVGSEAFF. Drawing the rest from reference TRBV11-3 and TRBJ1-1, the complete variable domain is EAGVVQSPRYKIIEKKQPVAFWCNPISGHNTLYWYLQNLGQGPELLIRYENEEAVDDSQLPKDRFSAERLKGVDSTLKIQPAELGDSAVYLCASSLGVGSEAFFGQGTRLTVV.

This sequence joins TRBV6-6 and TRBJ1-5; D perhaps matches TRBD1 (6 bases). Germline values: CDR1 MNHNY, CDR2 SVGAGI (reference sequence). Trimming removed 2 bases from V and 6 bases from J, with 17 bases in between. This CDR3 comprises 16 residues. The DNA for the CDR3 is TGTGCCAGCAGTTACCCCGAGGGAGGGGGGACTCAGCCCCAGCATTTT. Translated: CASSYPEGGGTQPQHF.

The gene calls are TRBV5-1 and TRBJ1-2; a weak D match, TRBD1 (5 bases). This CDR3 has 14 residues. With 4 bases removed from V and 1 base from J, the gap between germline ends came to 11 bases. CDR1 SGHRS and CDR2 YFSETQ come from the germline V gene. CDR3 protein: CASSPVGVNYGYTF. The CDR3 DNA is TGCGCCAGCAGCCCCGTAGGGGTTAACTATGGCTACACCTTC.

The gene calls are TRBV29-1 and TRBJ2-7; D is tentatively TRBD1 or TRBD2 (5 bases each). V was clipped by 6 bases and J by 0 bases, with 9 bases between them. Germline CDR1 SQVTM, CDR2 ANQGSEA. The CDR3 has 12 amino acids. Here the CDR3 reads CSVRGSSYEQYF. The DNA for the CDR3 is TGCAGCGTGAGGGGAAGCTCCTACGAGCAGTACTTC.

The V and J genes are TRBV6-5 and TRBJ2-7; 7 bases align to TRBD2. The CDR3 is 11 amino acids. Unmatched junction bases numbered 8, after V lost 8 bases and J lost 10 bases. Germline V lookup: CDR1 MNHEY, CDR2 SVGAGI. In nucleotides, the CDR3 is TGTGCCAGCCACAAGAGCGGGGTACAGTACTTC. It encodes CASHKSGVQYF.

In this sample, this clone turned up once. The CDR3 sequence: CASSLTGSSYNEQFF. The CDR3 nucleotides read TGTGCCAGCAGCTTAACCGGGAGCTCCTACAATGAGCAGTTCTTC. The chain combines TRBV7-2 with TRBJ2-1; maybe TRBD2 (6 bases). Trimming removed 2 bases at V and 0 bases at J, with 8 bases between. There are 15 residues in the CDR3. From germline, CDR1 is SGHTA and CDR2 FQGNSA.